This TCR beta chain was retrieved from a study of T cells in Graves' hyperthyroidism and ophthalmopathy. Study conclusions and caveats: Ophthalmopathy got predicted by the model a median around 6.8 months before its onset. Most expanded thyroid clonotypes above 0.001 also appeared in blood.

Germline loops: CDR1 SQVTM, CDR2 ANQGSEA. V was pared by 5 bases and J by 3 bases, with 13 bases between. The CDR3 has 13 residues. Uncontrolled infection, other autoimmune disease, pregnancy or lactation led to exclusion. In making diagnoses, clinical symptoms, serum thyroxine and TRAb, thyroid ultrasound and orbital computed tomography were all used. A remark on this clonotype: Its specificity is unknown.

From RNA transcripts, TCR beta CDR3 regions were amplified. First-round RT-PCR of the TCR CDR3 relied on the HTBI primer set. MiXCR, applied by TCRdb to the multiplex PCR reads, yields one record per CDR3 protein. The table includes approximately 370,000 distinct CDR3 sequences, roughly a sixth detected once. The sequencing input was blood. V is TRBV29-1 and J is TRBJ1-2; the D is unclear. The sequence derives from a woman in her 30s with Graves' hyperthyroidism that later progressed to Graves' ophthalmopathy. CDR3 protein: CSVSGLSHYGYTF. The CDR3 nucleotides read TGCAGCGTTTCCGGGCTTTCCCACTATGGCTACACCTTC.